This T cell receptor beta chain was recovered during a study of neoadjuvant anti-PD-1 for oral cavity cancer. About the study: Patients mostly received three to four biweekly nivolumab doses at 3 mg/kg before surgery. Around day 43, patients without progression received a fourth nivolumab dose before surgery.

PBMC libraries mostly used around 460 ng of input genomic DNA, with six replicates per sample. Clones were read by immunoSEQ multiplex PCR, and TCRdb kept only the in-frame ones, dropping some. The data show 60,000 to 75,000 clones, around 83% seen once. There are a few counts of this clone. After removal of 4 bases from V and 7 bases from J, the junction contained 6 bases not matched to a gene. This CDR3 is 15 amino acids long. CDR1 is MNHEY and CDR2 is SMNVEV in the germline V gene (reference sequence). The input for sequencing was PBMCs, taken before nivolumab (anti-PD-1) treatment. V is TRBV27 and J is TRBJ1-6, with 8 nucleotides matching TRBD1. This TCR was recovered from a person aged 35-80 years with oral cavity squamous cell carcinoma. The CDR3 region is CASSSQGAWNSPLHF. The CDR3 DNA sequence: TGTGCCAGCAGTTCCCAGGGGGCTTGGAATTCACCCCTCCACTTT.